Sequencing of this TCR beta chain was carried out in a study of somatic mutations in cytotoxic T cells in rheumatoid arthritis. At the level of the study: The flow sorting of some V beta antibody-stained T-cell populations reached nearly 100% purity, and the sorted populations included V beta1+ cells sequenced for TCRB. Findings and caveats of the study: Each of about an eighth of the roughly 65 patients had a largest CD8+ clone that made up more than 20% of CD8+ cells. For CD8+ T-cell clonality, rheumatoid arthritis patients and age-matched healthy controls did not differ significantly.

Here immunoSEQ multiplex PCR was the method, and the copy in TCRdb shows in-frame clones only, minus some. The top ten hold around 35% of the sample, which has under 13,000 clones, 55% to 85% seen once. V lost 4 bases to trimming and J lost 0 bases; unmatched junction nucleotides: 8. The CDR3 is 16 residues long. Germline assignment: CDR1 PRHDT and CDR2 FYEKMQ (reference sequence). As for this clone: As yet, its antigen is unknown.

The clonotype was recovered from an adult with rheumatoid arthritis. This chain joins TRBV13 and TRBJ1-2; 7 bases are a match to TRBD1. Sequenced sample: CD8+ T cells sorted from blood. CDR3 protein: CASSSGSGTANYGYTF. CDR3 nucleotides: TGTGCCAGCAGCTCTGGTTCGGGGACAGCTAACTATGGCTACACCTTC.